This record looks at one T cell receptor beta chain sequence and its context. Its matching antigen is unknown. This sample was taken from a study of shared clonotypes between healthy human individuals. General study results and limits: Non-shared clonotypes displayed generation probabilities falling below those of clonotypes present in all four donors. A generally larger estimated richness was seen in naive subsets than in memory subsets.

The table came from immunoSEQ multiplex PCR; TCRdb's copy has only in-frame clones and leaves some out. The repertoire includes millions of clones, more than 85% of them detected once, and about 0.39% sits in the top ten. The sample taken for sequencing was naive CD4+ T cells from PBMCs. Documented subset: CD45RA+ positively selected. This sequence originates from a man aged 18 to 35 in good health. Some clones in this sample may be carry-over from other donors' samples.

DNA for the CDR3: TGTGCCAGCTCACCACTGACGACGGGCCTCGAGCAGTACTTC. Its translation is CASSPLTTGLEQYF. This rearrangement joins TRBV18 to TRBJ2-7; D call uncertain. The germline V gene encodes CDR1 KGHSH and CDR2 LQKENI. CDR3 size: 14 residues. Trimming took off 1 base at V and 6 bases at J, with 13 bases between the two ends.